The present entry profiles one T cell receptor (beta chain) with its context. The clone's antigen remains unknown. There are no base qualities to consult, and no much larger clone falls within one base. The immunoSEQ Assay, a bias-controlled multiplex PCR, was used to amplify TCRbeta CDR3 regions from genomic DNA. The authors' analysis ran thus. The number of nucleated cells in each sample was estimated from the amplification of reference gene primers within the assay. To quantify the absolute abundance of each unique TCRbeta CDR3 rearrangement, sequence reads were collapsed and filtered. For each sample, productive Simpson clonality was calculated as the square root of Simpson's diversity index across productive rearrangements. Imported from immuneACCESS, the table was reduced by TCRdb to in-frame sequences with V and J called. These copies leave out some clones; in studies compared against another copy, an unresolved V gene accounts for under half, and the cause of the remainder is not known. V, J and clone size derive from that table, while D and trimming were established from the DNA sequence. For this sample there are 65,000 to 90,000 clones; roughly 80% appear just once. The biggest ten clones account for roughly 2.4% of the sample.

V has 7 bases trimmed and J has 3 bases trimmed; junction bases matching no gene number 10. The CDR3 contains 15 residues, cysteine and phenylalanine counted. Of all the DNA, just the CDR3 is kept, 45 bases in frame from base 1. CDR1 and CDR2 are drawn from the germline V gene: SGHRS, YFSETQ. These data belong to a study of blood T cell repertoires in COVID-19 (dated by TCRdb to about 2020). General notes on the study: Samples from collaborators originated in the United States, Italy and Spain and spanned both the acute and convalescent phases of COVID-19. The prospective study material was composed of cDNA or gDNA derived from T cells, B-cell-depleted T cells, or PBMCs. HLA class I and class II types, where available, came from metadata supplied by the sample provider rather than from assay-based typing. The dataset comprised deeply sampled blood TCRbeta repertoires from subjects exposed to, actively infected with, or recovered from COVID-19. The repertoires were made available in a free public database intended to serve as a resource for research on the immune response to SARS-CoV-2. Sample metadata almost always included a de-identified subject ID, COVID-19 status, age in years and sex. The samples were drawn from the first 160 participants of the ongoing ImmuneRACE study and from 1,200 or so subjects provided by 6 global collaborators. What the study reported, not specific to this receptor: The quantity of clinical and demographic metadata differed by source and by participant and was supplied without curation.

One collaborating source in Seattle enrolled patients during active infection and followed them longitudinally through the course of disease. Collaborating institutions collected whole blood in K2EDTA tubes following their own protocols. For TCRbeta analysis, collaborator samples were shipped as frozen whole blood, as isolated PBMCs, or as DNA extracted from either sample type. This TCR derives from a man aged 65 to 79 with COVID-19, enrolled during active disease. The chain is made from TRBV5-1 and TRBJ2-1, with 7 bases aligning to TRBD1. Sequencing was done on a sample of peripheral blood. Here the CDR3 is given as CASRTGTAHYNEQFF. The sequence in DNA is TGCGCCAGCCGAACCGGGACAGCGCACTACAATGAGCAGTTCTTC.